The clone carrying this T cell receptor beta chain was seen a handful of times. Its target is unknown. This record comes from a study of blood T cells in healthy people across ages. Whole-study results and caveats: Greater diversity and more naive CD4+ cells were seen in long-lived donors than in aged donors. While age rose, TCR beta diversity per million T cells dropped in a roughly linear way.

Germline V gene data show CDR1 as MNHEY and CDR2 as SVGEGT. The CDR3 is made up of 15 amino acids. Trimming removed 7 bases at V and 2 bases at J, with 12 bases between. Each donor was a healthy Caucasian individual from Russia, aged roughly 6 to 90. Together with a sample-barcoded 5' primer, a J-beta primer mix was included in a second PCR lasting roughly 6 to 12 cycles. TCRdb fed the 5' RACE reads into MiXCR, producing one record per CDR3 protein. In the table there are around 690,000 distinct CDR3 sequences, roughly 58% of which are singletons. The sample taken for sequencing was blood. This rearrangement joins TRBV6-2 or TRBV6-3 to TRBJ2-6, with a possible D match to TRBD1 (5 bases). This TCR derives from a man between 60 and 75 years old in good health. The CDR3 sequence: CASTNRRAGANVLTF. CDR3 nucleotide sequence: TGTGCCAGCACCAACCGCAGGGCTGGGGCCAACGTCCTGACTTTC.